This T cell receptor beta chain was documented in a study of OX40 agonist ivuxolimab in advanced cancers. Background on the study: Dose-escalation patients were diagnosed with hepatocellular carcinoma, melanoma, renal cell cancer or head and neck cancer.

Regarding this clone: Other DNA sequences in this specimen translate into the identical CDR3.

Germline V gives CDR1 LGHNT, CDR2 FRNRAP. CDR3 length: 13 residues. Between the trimmed V and J ends, which lost 3 bases and 4 bases, there was a span of 7 bases. Generated by immunoSEQ multiplex PCR, the TCRdb table keeps only in-frame clones and is missing some. The data contain approximately 76,000 clones, around nine tenths of them singletons. The sample in question was CD4+ or CD8+ T cells sorted from blood, obtained in a trial of the OX40 agonist ivuxolimab. J is TRBJ2-1 and V is TRBV12-5; D call uncertain. The TCR comes from an adult with an advanced solid tumor such as melanoma, head and neck, liver or kidney cancer. CDR3 region: CASGLYSYNEQFF. The CDR3 nucleotides are TGTGCTAGTGGTTTATACTCGTACAATGAGCAGTTCTTC.